This T cell receptor beta chain comes out of a study of T cell repertoires in cytomegalovirus infection. Study summary: Matching HLA type and CMV infection were both indicated by public TCR beta signatures. Study-wide points: It was HLA-C-restricted CMV-specific TCR beta clonotypes that dominated the response ex vivo.

This clonotype was recorded a few times. Antigen specificity is unknown. Germline assignment: CDR1 LNHDA and CDR2 SQIVND (reference sequence). The CDR3 totals 12 residues. V gave up 6 bases and J gave up 11 bases; unmatched junction bases: 8. MiXCR was run by TCRdb on the reads, yielding one entry per CDR3 protein. This table holds fewer than 70,000 distinct CDR3 sequences, about 30% found once. This TCR was recovered from a human donor in good health (CMV status not recorded). Some clones in this sample may be carry-over from other donors' samples. The sample was CD8+ T cells from cultured PBMCs, taken from culture after CMV antigen stimulation. J is TRBJ1-1 and V is TRBV19, with 8 bases identical to TRBD1. The CDR3, as DNA: TGTGCCAGTAGACAGGGGGGACCTCGGGCTTTCTTT. As protein: CASRQGGPRAFF.